Below, one T cell receptor (beta chain) is given with its context. Antigen: not known. The data were taken from a study of T cell responses to AZD1222 COVID-19 vaccine. Study results and caveats: Targeting of unmutated variant regions was reportedly seen in nearly half of spike-specific TCRs.

Measured with immunoSEQ multiplex PCR; TCRdb has only the in-frame clones, and not every one. The sample yields roughly 120,000 clones, roughly nine tenths seen once. V lost 3 bases, J lost 0 bases, and 12 bases lay in between. The CDR3 covers 15 residues. Germline-derived CDR1 and CDR2 are MNHEY and SMNVEV (reference sequence). This rearrangement joins TRBV27 to TRBJ2-7, with D perhaps given as TRBD1 or TRBD2 (5 bases each). Sample: peripheral blood, taken on day 0 of AZD1222 vaccination. The origin of this receptor is an adult in good health. The CDR3 spells CASSFTGTVSYEQYF. CDR3 nucleotides: TGTGCCAGCAGTTTCACCGGGACGGTCTCCTACGAGCAGTACTTC.